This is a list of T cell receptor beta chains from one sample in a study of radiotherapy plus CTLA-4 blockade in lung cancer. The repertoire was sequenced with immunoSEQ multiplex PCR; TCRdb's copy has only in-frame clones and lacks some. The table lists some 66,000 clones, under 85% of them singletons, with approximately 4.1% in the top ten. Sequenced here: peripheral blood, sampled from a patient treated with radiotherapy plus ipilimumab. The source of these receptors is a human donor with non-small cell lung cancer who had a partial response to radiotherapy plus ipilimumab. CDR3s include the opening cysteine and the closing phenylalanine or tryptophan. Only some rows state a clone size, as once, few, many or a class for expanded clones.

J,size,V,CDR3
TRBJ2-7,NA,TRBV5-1,CASSHGGTASSYEQYF
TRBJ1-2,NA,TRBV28,CASSSGKIYGYTF
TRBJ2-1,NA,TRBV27,CASSWTGYNEQFF
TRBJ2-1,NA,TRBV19,CASSIRLAGKHNEQFF
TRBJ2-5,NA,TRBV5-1,CASSLGSFQETQYF
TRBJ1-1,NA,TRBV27,CASSERTGRRVAAFF
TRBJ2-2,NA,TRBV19,CASSIGGVTGELFF
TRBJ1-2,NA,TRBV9,CASSVGLGRDYGYTF
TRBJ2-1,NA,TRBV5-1,CASRLLVGNSNEQFF
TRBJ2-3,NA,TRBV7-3,CASSLKGGDTQYF
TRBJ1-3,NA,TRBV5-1,CASSLAWGGENTIYF
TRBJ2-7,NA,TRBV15,CATSGGTGSSYEQYF
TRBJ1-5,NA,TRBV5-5,CASSDSPGGPGNQPQHF
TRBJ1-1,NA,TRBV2,CASSQQVNTEAFF
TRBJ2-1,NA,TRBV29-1,CSVESSADSYNEQFF
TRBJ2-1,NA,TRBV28,CASSLLEVGGHYNEQFF
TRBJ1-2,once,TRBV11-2,CASSSPTQGVGGYTF
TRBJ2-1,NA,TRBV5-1,CASSFMTSGVNEQFF
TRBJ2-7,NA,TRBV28,CASSDQGYEQYF
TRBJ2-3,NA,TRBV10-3,CAISERDAQYF
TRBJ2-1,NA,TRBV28,CASRLAGVGGNEQFF
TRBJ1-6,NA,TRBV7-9,CASSDRQGGNSPLHF
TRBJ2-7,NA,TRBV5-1,CASSPGGGQSSYEQYF
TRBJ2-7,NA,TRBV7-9,CASSLYYEQYF
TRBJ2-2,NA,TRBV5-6,CASSRRPGIAGELFF